This is a list of T cell receptor beta chains from one sample in a study of blood T cell repertoires in COVID-19. TCRdb's copy holds only in-frame clones and misses some; the assay was immunoSEQ multiplex PCR. The data hold 250,000 to 400,000 clones, with around 89% observed a single time. The source material was peripheral blood. All receptors come from a woman aged 25 to 39 with COVID-19, enrolled during active disease. CDR3s include the opening cysteine and the closing phenylalanine or tryptophan. The D gene is left open where the match is weak. Size is omitted from some rows. Given values are once, few, many or a class for expanded clones.

size: few; D: TRBD1; V: TRBV7-9; J: TRBJ1-2; CDR3: CASSLGRGTGGLGYTF; DNA: TGTGCCAGCAGCTTGGGGAGGGGGACAGGGGGCCTTGGCTACACCTTC
size: once; D: TRBD2; V: TRBV11-1; J: TRBJ2-1; CDR3: CASSATSGVYNEQFF; DNA: TGTGCCAGCAGCGCCACTAGCGGGGTCTACAATGAGCAGTTCTTC
size: -; D: TRBD2; V: TRBV3-1/TRBV3-2; J: TRBJ2-2; CDR3: CASSLSGGTGELFF; DNA: TGTGCCAGCAGCCTTAGCGGGGGGACCGGGGAGCTGTTTTTT
size: -; D: -; V: TRBV19; J: TRBJ1-2; CDR3: CATSARVDGYTF; DNA: TGTGCCACCAGTGCCAGGGTTGACGGCTACACCTTC
size: once; D: -; V: TRBV7-8; J: TRBJ1-5; CDR3: CASSPLTAYSNQPQHF; DNA: TGTGCCAGCAGCCCCCTGACAGCCTATAGCAATCAGCCCCAGCATTTT
size: -; D: -; V: TRBV3-1/TRBV3-2; J: TRBJ1-4; CDR3: CASSQRLNEKLFF; DNA: TGTGCCAGCAGCCAGAGGCTGAATGAAAAACTGTTTTTT
size: -; D: -; V: TRBV29-1; J: TRBJ2-7; CDR3: CSVVGTGRSYEQYF; DNA: TGCAGCGTTGTCGGTACAGGCCGCTCCTACGAGCAGTACTTC
size: -; D: -; V: TRBV5-4; J: TRBJ1-1; CDR3: CASSLAGGVRAFF; DNA: TGTGCCAGCAGCTTGGCCGGGGGGGTCAGAGCTTTCTTT
size: -; D: -; V: TRBV15; J: TRBJ2-5; CDR3: CATSTGSNWRGRETQYF; DNA: TGTGCCACCAGCACCGGCTCGAACTGGCGGGGGCGAGAGACCCAGTACTTC
size: -; D: -; V: TRBV6-5; J: TRBJ2-3; CDR3: CASSYGGTGTDTQYF; DNA: TGTGCCAGCAGTTACGGAGGGACTGGTACAGATACGCAGTATTTT
size: -; D: TRBD2; V: TRBV10-2; J: TRBJ2-5; CDR3: CASSEPNPGLTQETQYF; DNA: TGCGCCAGCAGTGAACCCAACCCGGGACTAACCCAAGAAACCCAGTACTTC
size: once; D: -; V: TRBV5-1; J: TRBJ1-2; CDR3: CASSLGQGNYGYTF; DNA: TGCGCCAGCAGCTTGGGGCAGGGAAACTATGGCTACACCTTC
size: -; D: -; V: TRBV7-2; J: TRBJ2-5; CDR3: CASSLAISRETQYF; DNA: TGTGCCAGCAGCTTAGCGATATCCCGGGAGACCCAGTACTTC
size: once; D: -; V: TRBV9; J: TRBJ1-2; CDR3: CASSVSGTISNYGYTF; DNA: TGTGCCAGCAGCGTATCCGGGACAATTTCTAACTATGGCTACACCTTC
size: -; D: -; V: TRBV6-5; J: TRBJ1-1; CDR3: CASSTGNTEAFF; DNA: TGTGCCAGCAGCACAGGGAACACTGAAGCTTTCTTT
size: -; D: -; V: TRBV29-1; J: TRBJ2-7; CDR3: CSVATAGAAFYEQYF; DNA: TGCAGCGTCGCTACGGCGGGGGCAGCCTTCTACGAGCAGTACTTC
size: -; D: -; V: TRBV4-1; J: TRBJ1-1; CDR3: CASSQDSRTEAFF; DNA: TGCGCCAGCAGCCAAGACTCGCGAACTGAAGCTTTCTTT
size: -; D: -; V: TRBV28; J: TRBJ1-3; CDR3: CASSLSPGYGNTIYF; DNA: TGTGCCAGCAGTTTATCCCCAGGGTATGGAAACACCATATATTTT
size: once; D: -; V: TRBV5-1; J: TRBJ2-2; CDR3: CASSLGDFENTGELFF; DNA: TGCGCCAGCAGCCTGGGGGACTTCGAGAACACCGGGGAGCTGTTTTTT
size: once; D: -; V: TRBV3-1/TRBV3-2; J: TRBJ1-2; CDR3: CASSDSSYGYTF; DNA: TGTGCCAGCAGCGACAGCTCATATGGCTACACCTTC
size: once; D: -; V: TRBV4-2; J: TRBJ1-2; CDR3: CASSLGGWSGYTF; DNA: TGTGCCAGCAGCCTCGGCGGTTGGAGTGGCTACACCTTC
size: -; D: -; V: TRBV11-3; J: TRBJ2-5; CDR3: CASSFGQSQETQYF; DNA: TGTGCCAGCAGCTTTGGACAGAGTCAAGAGACCCAGTACTTC
size: -; D: TRBD1; V: TRBV5-1; J: TRBJ2-1; CDR3: CASSFTGGNEQFF; DNA: TGCGCCAGCAGCTTCACAGGGGGCAATGAGCAGTTCTTC
size: -; D: TRBD2; V: TRBV5-5; J: TRBJ2-5; CDR3: CASSRGTSSTETQYF; DNA: TGTGCCAGCAGCCGAGGGACTAGCAGTACCGAGACCCAGTACTTC
size: -; D: TRBD1; V: TRBV5-8; J: TRBJ2-1; CDR3: CASSRRQGASYNEQFF; DNA: TGTGCCAGCAGCCGGAGGCAGGGGGCCTCCTACAATGAGCAGTTCTTC
size: -; D: TRBD1; V: TRBV27; J: TRBJ2-7; CDR3: CASAEGAHEQYF; DNA: TGTGCCAGTGCCGAGGGGGCCCACGAGCAGTACTTC
size: once; D: TRBD1; V: TRBV18; J: TRBJ1-1; CDR3: CASSPQLGQGGTEAFF; DNA: TGTGCCAGCTCACCGCAATTGGGACAGGGTGGGACTGAAGCTTTCTTT
size: -; D: TRBD2; V: TRBV27; J: TRBJ2-1; CDR3: CASSLTGGPRNEQFF; DNA: TGTGCCAGCAGTTTAACGGGGGGGCCGAGGAATGAGCAGTTCTTC
size: -; D: -; V: TRBV27; J: TRBJ1-5; CDR3: CASSLGREGQPQHF; DNA: TGTGCCAGCAGTTTGGGGAGGGAAGGTCAGCCCCAGCATTTT
size: -; D: -; V: TRBV19; J: TRBJ1-4; CDR3: CASSTWGTANEKLFF; DNA: TGTGCCAGTAGTACCTGGGGCACCGCTAATGAAAAACTGTTTTTT
size: -; D: -; V: TRBV7-9; J: TRBJ1-4; CDR3: CASSFPRVGGGEKLFF; DNA: TGTGCCAGCAGCTTCCCCCGTGTGGGGGGAGGCGAAAAACTGTTTTTT
size: -; D: -; V: TRBV2; J: TRBJ2-5; CDR3: CASSEGPNQETQYF; DNA: TGTGCCAGCAGTGAAGGGCCCAACCAAGAGACCCAGTACTTC
size: many; D: TRBD1; V: TRBV6-5; J: TRBJ1-2; CDR3: CASSYTGQGSGYTF; DNA: TGTGCCAGCAGTTACACGGGACAGGGGTCTGGCTACACCTTC
size: -; D: -; V: TRBV7-6; J: TRBJ2-3; CDR3: CASSPRKDLFTDTQYF; DNA: TGTGCCAGCAGCCCTAGGAAGGACTTGTTTACAGATACGCAGTATTTT
size: -; D: TRBD2; V: TRBV7-3; J: TRBJ2-3; CDR3: CASSFRPATSGGTDTQYF; DNA: TGTGCCAGCAGCTTCCGACCCGCAACTAGCGGGGGCACAGATACGCAGTATTTT
size: -; D: -; V: TRBV28; J: TRBJ1-3; CDR3: CASTLGGGYHTIYF; DNA: TGTGCCAGCACTTTAGGGGGAGGGTATCACACCATATATTTT
size: -; D: -; V: TRBV24-1; J: TRBJ2-2; CDR3: CATSDRDFTGELFF; DNA: TGTGCCACCAGTGACAGGGACTTCACCGGGGAGCTGTTTTTT
size: -; D: -; V: TRBV5-8; J: TRBJ1-5; CDR3: CASSSGEVAGNQPQHF; DNA: TGTGCCAGCAGCTCGGGGGAGGTGGCGGGCAATCAGCCCCAGCATTTT
size: -; D: -; V: TRBV18; J: TRBJ2-5; CDR3: CASSPPGRLGQETQYF; DNA: TGTGCCAGCTCACCTCCGGGGAGGCTGGGCCAAGAGACCCAGTACTTC
size: few; D: TRBD2; V: TRBV7-2; J: TRBJ2-2; CDR3: CASSPGIWRGVSGELFF; DNA: TGTGCCAGCAGCCCGGGGATTTGGCGGGGGGTTTCCGGGGAGCTGTTTTTT
size: -; D: -; V: TRBV2; J: TRBJ1-4; CDR3: CASTSREGIMEKLFF; DNA: TGTGCCAGCACTTCAAGGGAGGGGATAATGGAAAAACTGTTTTTT